This T cell receptor (beta chain) emerged from a study of CD8 T cells in ankylosing spondylitis. General observations from the study: Reportedly, disease-linked clones are significantly enriched in ankylosing spondylitis patients' matched synovial fluid. The disease-linked clones had a CD8+ phenotype and low blood frequencies.

The CDR3 has 15 amino acids. The V and J ends lost 3 bases and 5 bases, in that order; junction bases with no gene match: 10. Quantitative molecular-barcoded 5'-RACE generated the TCR beta libraries. TCRdb called the 5' RACE reads again in MiXCR, with one record for every CDR3 protein. The data hold around 90,000 distinct CDR3 sequences, with roughly 27% observed a single time. Note on this clonotype: Its antigen remains unidentified.

This rearrangement joins TRBV12-3 or TRBV12-4 to TRBJ2-7; 7 positions match TRBD2. The sample consisted of blood, either unsorted or a sorted T cell fraction (not recorded which). The source of this sequence is a male donor with ankylosing spondylitis or in good health (not recorded which). The CDR3 DNA follows: TGTGCCAGCAGTTTCGTCGCGGGAGAATCGGACGAGCAGTACTTC. It translates to CASSFVAGESDEQYF.